These 3 T cell receptor beta chains originate from one sample sequenced in a study of cytomegalovirus exposure and HLA in healthy donors. Both 60 Vbeta primers and 13 Jbeta primers went into the PCR. Generated by immunoSEQ multiplex PCR, the TCRdb table keeps only in-frame clones and is missing some. The profile shows around 200,000 clones, about 80% of them singletons. The sequencing sample was made of PBMCs. These receptors originate from a man aged 35 to 55 in good health and CMV-seronegative.

The gene calls are TRBV7-9 and TRBJ2-5; no reliable D call. V lost 0 bases to trimming and J lost 4 bases, with 9 bases between them. The CDR3 is 14 residues long. Germline loops: CDR1 SEHNR, CDR2 FQNEAQ (reference sequence). CDR3 nucleotide sequence: TGTGCCAGCAGCTTAGCTAGCCGGGTAGAGACCCAGTACTTC. Translated: CASSLASRVETQYF.

CDR3 amino acids: CASSQGGGAGTDTQYF. DNA of the CDR3: TGCGCCAGCAGCCAAGGAGGGGGGGCGGGAACAGATACGCAGTATTTT. The V gene is TRBV4-3, the J gene TRBJ2-3; maybe TRBD2 (7 bases). The V gene's germline CDR1 is LGHNA and CDR2 YSLEER. V was clipped by 1 base and J by 3 bases, with 14 bases between them. CDR3 length: 16 residues.

V is TRBV5-1 and J is TRBJ2-7; 8 nucleotides agree with TRBD1. J was trimmed by 1 base and V by 0 bases; bases with no gene match: 3. The CDR3 length is 15 residues. From germline, CDR1 is SGHRS and CDR2 YFSETQ. This CDR3 is CASSLGRDRSYEQYF. The CDR3 bases are TGCGCCAGCAGCTTGGGCCGGGACAGGTCCTACGAGCAGTACTTC.